A single sample is the source of the 9 T cell receptor beta chains below, sequenced in a study of blood T cell repertoires in COVID-19. Produced via immunoSEQ multiplex PCR; TCRdb's table is partial and in-frame only. The sample carries approximately 530,000 clones, roughly 91% recorded once. The sequencing sample was made of peripheral blood. These receptor sequences come from a woman aged 45 to 65 with COVID-19, enrolled during active disease.

This chain links TRBV5-1 with TRBJ1-1; possibly TRBD1 for D (5 bases). The CDR3 totals 15 residues. The germline gives CDR1 SGHRS, CDR2 YFSETQ. The V end lost 3 bases, the J end lost 2 bases, and 14 bases lay between the germline ends. CDR3 in amino acids: CASSSNPGFNTEAFF. CDR3 DNA: TGCGCCAGCAGCTCGAACCCAGGGTTCAACACTGAAGCTTTCTTT.

V is TRBV28 and J is TRBJ1-5; no definite D call. Per the germline V gene, CDR1 is MDHEN and CDR2 is SYDVKM. Deletions cut 5 bases from V and 5 bases from J, with 13 bases between. CDR3 length: 14 amino acids. DNA of the CDR3: TGTGCCAGCAGTGCAATACCAGAGGATCAGCCCCAGCATTTT. It yields the protein CASSAIPEDQPQHF.

This chain uses TRBV9 with TRBJ1-2, with 9 bases lining up with TRBD1. From germline, CDR1 is SGDLS and CDR2 YYNGEE. With V trimmed by 5 bases and J by 7 bases, 3 bases remained unmatched. This CDR3 is built from 12 residues. CDR3 sequence (DNA): TGTGCCAGCAGATCGACAGGGGGTGGCTACACCTTC. Protein: CASRSTGGGYTF. The entire variable domain, with the rest obtained from reference TRBV9 and TRBJ1-2, is as follows: DSGVTQTPKHLITATGQRVTLRCSPRSGDLSVYWYQQSLDQGLQFLIQYYNGEERAKGNILERFSAQQFPDLHSELNLSSLELGDSALYFCASRSTGGGYTFGSGTRLTVV.

This clone was picked up one time. This rearrangement joins TRBV10-3 to TRBJ2-2; TRBD2 might be the D (5 bases). The CDR3 loop spans 16 amino acids. Trimming stripped 0 bases from V and 0 bases from J, with 8 bases between. The germline CDR1 and CDR2 sequences are ENHRY and SYGVKD. CDR3 sequence reads: CAISESGVSNTGELFF. CDR3 coding DNA: TGTGCCATCAGTGAGTCCGGGGTATCGAACACCGGGGAGCTGTTTTTT.

The rearrangement links TRBV30 to TRBJ1-1, with D unresolved. The germline CDR1 and CDR2 sequences are GTSNPN and SVGIG (reference sequence). The CDR3 covers 13 residues. Trimming took 1 base from V and 2 from J, leaving 8 bases between them. The CDR3, as DNA: TGTGCCTGGAGTGATTCCGTAAACACTGAAGCTTTCTTT. As protein: CAWSDSVNTEAFF.

The genes are TRBV27 and TRBJ2-1, with D possibly being TRBD1 (6 bases). The germline gives CDR1 MNHEY, CDR2 SMNVEV (reference sequence). The CDR3 length is 13 residues. The ends were cut back, 7 bases at V and 6 bases at J, with 13 bases in the middle. This chain's CDR3 is CASTYREGNEQFF. The CDR3 bases are TGTGCCAGCACCTACAGGGAAGGCAATGAGCAGTTCTTC.

The chain employs TRBV11-3 and TRBJ2-1; TRBD2 matches at 10 bases. Germline trimming cut 2 bases from V and 4 bases from J; bases unmatched to any gene: 5. This CDR3 is built from 16 residues. From germline, CDR1 is SGHNT and CDR2 YENEEA. This chain's CDR3 is CASSLLGTSEYNEQFF. The CDR3 region has the DNA TGTGCCAGCAGCTTATTGGGGACTAGCGAATACAATGAGCAGTTCTTC.

This chain uses TRBV5-1 with TRBJ2-1; D unclear. This CDR3 spans 15 amino acids. The germline V gene encodes CDR1 SGHRS and CDR2 YFSETQ. Trimming left V 2 bases short and J 7 bases short, with 16 bases between. The DNA of the CDR3 is TGCGCCAGCAGCTTCAGAGACTCTGCGGTTAATGAGCAGTTCTTC. It is translated as CASSFRDSAVNEQFF.

The chain couples TRBV7-3 to TRBJ2-6; TRBD1 matches 10 bases. In germline, CDR1 is SGHTA, CDR2 FQGTGA. The V and J ends lost 5 bases and 12 bases, in that order; junction bases with no gene match: 10. This CDR3 is built from 15 residues. DNA of the CDR3: TGTGCCAGCAGCCTCAGGACAGGGGGAATCACCGTCCTGACTTTC. It translates to CASSLRTGGITVLTF.